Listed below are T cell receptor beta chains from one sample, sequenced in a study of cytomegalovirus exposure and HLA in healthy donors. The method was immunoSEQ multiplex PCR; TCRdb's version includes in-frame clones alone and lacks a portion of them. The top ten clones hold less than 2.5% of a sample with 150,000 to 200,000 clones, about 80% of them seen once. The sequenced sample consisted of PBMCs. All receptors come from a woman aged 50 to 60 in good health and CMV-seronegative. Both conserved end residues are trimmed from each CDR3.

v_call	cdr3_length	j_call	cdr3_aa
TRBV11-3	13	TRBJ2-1	ASSSPGNNYNEQF
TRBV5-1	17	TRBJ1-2	ASSLEGIRTGGANYGYT
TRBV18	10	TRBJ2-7	ASSPPSYEQY
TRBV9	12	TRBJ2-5	ASSGGAVQETQY
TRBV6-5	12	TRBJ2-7	ASSYSTGLYEQY
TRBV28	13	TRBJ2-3	ASASGGAGADTQY
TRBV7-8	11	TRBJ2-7	ASSLPGSYEQY
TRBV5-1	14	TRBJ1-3	ASSATDRTSGNTIY
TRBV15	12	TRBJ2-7	ATSPTGNSGEQY
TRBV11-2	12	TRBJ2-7	ASSFAGGPYEQY
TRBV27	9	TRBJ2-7	ASRVGGEQY
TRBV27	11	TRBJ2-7	ASSLWDRNEQY
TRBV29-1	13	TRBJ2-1	SVLGGGLGLDEQF
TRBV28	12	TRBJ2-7	ASSYMGQDVEQY